This TCR beta chain was found in a study of OX40 agonist ivuxolimab in advanced cancers. For this clone: The junction does not match germline at one end; this may be a read error.

Sequencing was performed with immunoSEQ multiplex PCR; in TCRdb, only in-frame clones are kept and a portion is missing. The sample gives 35,000 to 45,000 clones, 70% to 90% of which show up once; around 17% is in the top ten. Germline assignment: CDR1 MNHNY and CDR2 SVGAGI (reference sequence). This CDR3 region has 11 residues. This chain connects TRBV6-6 to TRBJ1-2, with TRBD1 matching over 12 bases. The TCR sequence derives from an adult with an advanced solid tumor such as melanoma, head and neck, liver or kidney cancer. Material: CD4+ or CD8+ T cells sorted from blood, obtained in a trial of the OX40 agonist ivuxolimab. The CDR3 DNA is TGTGCCACTGACCAGAGGGACAGGGGGCAGTTC. Its protein is CATDQRDRGQF.